This T cell receptor (beta chain) was obtained from a study of T cell repertoires in cytomegalovirus infection. Whole-study context: The study used recently identified HLA-C-restricted and well-studied HLA-B-restricted CMV epitopes. Overall study findings and caveats: Across the ex vivo response, the dominant clonotypes were HLA-C-restricted CMV-specific TCR beta clonotypes.

TCRdb re-derived calls from the reads in MiXCR, one entry per CDR3 protein. The profile shows about 830,000 distinct CDR3 sequences, around a third of them singletons. The V gene's germline CDR1 is SEHNR and CDR2 FQNEAQ (reference sequence). The CDR3 is 16 residues long. Worth noting for this clonotype: The antigen is undetermined. This may come from a read error, since a much larger clone is one base off.

Sequences were derived from cultured CD8+ T cells from PBMCs, sampled from culture after CMV antigen stimulation. The rearrangement links TRBV7-9 to TRBJ2-1, with 8 bases that match TRBD1. The sequence was obtained from a human donor in good health (CMV status not recorded). Some clones in this sample may be carry-over from other donors' samples. CDR3 DNA: TGTACCAGCAGCTTGTCTTGGACAGGGCTCCACAATGAGCAGTTCTTC. It encodes CTSSLSWTGLHNEQFF.